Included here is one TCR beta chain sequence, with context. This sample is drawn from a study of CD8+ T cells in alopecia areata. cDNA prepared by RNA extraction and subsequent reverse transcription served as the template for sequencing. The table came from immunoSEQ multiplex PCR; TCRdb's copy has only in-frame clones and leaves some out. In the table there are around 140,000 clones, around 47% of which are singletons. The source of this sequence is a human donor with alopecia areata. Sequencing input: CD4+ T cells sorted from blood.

This CDR3 is CASSLVAGRYEQYF. In nucleotides, the CDR3 is TGTGCCAGCAGCTTGGTTGCGGGGCGCTACGAGCAGTACTTC. J is TRBJ2-7 and V is TRBV5-6; D is possibly TRBD2 (6 bases). CDR3 size: 14 residues. V lost 0 bases, J lost 3 bases, and 10 bases lay in between. CDR1 is SGHDT and CDR2 is YYEEEE in the germline V gene.